The 22 T cell receptor beta chains given below trace back to one sample, sequenced in a study of type 1 and type 2 diabetes patients. Genomic DNA was the PCR template. The TCR beta CDR3 region was amplified using 30 forward and 13 reverse primers. TCRdb redid the calling of the multiplex PCR reads with MiXCR, one entry per CDR3 protein. This table has 270,000 or so distinct CDR3 sequences, 45% to 60% appearing once. Sequencing was done on a sample of peripheral blood mononuclear cells (PBMCs). These receptors all stem from a man aged 18 to 29 with type 2 diabetes.

The chain links TRBV20-1 to TRBJ2-1; 8 nucleotides agree with TRBD1. Germline CDR1 and CDR2: DFQATT and SNEGSKA (reference sequence). This CDR3 has 17 residues. Trimming removed 2 bases from V and 3 bases from J; junction bases left unmatched: 12. CDR3 sequence: CSARLPLQGVDYNEQFF. As DNA, the CDR3 is TGCAGTGCTAGACTCCCCCTACAGGGGGTTGACTACAATGAGCAGTTCTTC.

CDR3 in DNA: TGTGCCAGCAATAAGCAAGAGACCCAGTACTTC. Protein: CASNKQETQYF. This chain joins TRBV2 and TRBJ2-5; D gene unclear. Germline lookup yields CDR1 SNHLY and CDR2 FYNNEI. Trimming took 7 bases from V and 2 from J, leaving 5 bases between them. This CDR3 has 11 residues.

A few counts support this clonotype. This rearrangement joins TRBV19 to TRBJ2-3; tentatively, D is TRBD2 (6 bases). V was clipped by 6 bases and J by 0 bases, with 10 bases between them. Germline loops: CDR1 LNHDA, CDR2 SQIVND (reference sequence). This CDR3 has 14 amino acids. CDR3 amino acids: CASSPSASTDTQYF. For the CDR3, the DNA is TGTGCCAGTAGCCCTAGCGCGAGCACAGATACGCAGTATTTT.

This clonotype has only a few counts. The J gene is TRBJ2-5, the V gene TRBV5-1, with TRBD1 identical over 7 bases. With 4 bases clipped from V and 4 bases from J, the junction kept 7 bases outside the gene matches. Germline V gives CDR1 SGHRS, CDR2 YFSETQ. The CDR3 runs to 14 residues. The DNA of the CDR3 is TGCGCCAGCAGCCGGACAGGCTCTGGAGAGACCCAGTACTTC. It codes for CASSRTGSGETQYF.

A few counts support this clonotype. This chain uses TRBV7-6 with TRBJ1-1; the match to TRBD1 covers 7 bases. The trim removed 4 bases at V and 4 bases at J, leaving 9 bases unmatched. The CDR3 runs to 15 residues. Germline CDR1 and CDR2: SGHVS and FNYEAQ. In DNA form, the CDR3 reads TGTGCCAGCAGCTCCAACAGGGGCGTAAGCACTGAAGCTTTCTTT. The encoded protein is CASSSNRGVSTEAFF.

The chain is built from TRBV28 and TRBJ1-4; D is possibly TRBD1 (6 bases). V was trimmed by 5 bases and J by 11 bases, leaving 21 bases between them. The CDR3 loop spans 15 amino acids. Germline-derived CDR1 and CDR2 are MDHEN and SYDVKM. CDR3 sequence reads: CASSTSIFTGPKLFF. The CDR3, as DNA: TGTGCCAGCAGTACTTCAATCTTTACAGGGCCCAAACTGTTTTTT. Looking up the rest from reference TRBV28 and TRBJ1-4 gives the full variable domain: DVKVTQSSRYLVKRTGEKVFLECVQDMDHENMFWYRQDPGLGLRLIYFSYDVKMKEKGDIPEGYSVSREKKERFSLILESASTNQTSMYLCASSTSIFTGPKLFFGSGTQLSVL.

The sample holds a few counts of this clonotype. The V call is TRBV7-8, the J call TRBJ2-7; no clear D. The CDR3 spans 16 residues. The ends were cut back, 2 bases at V and 2 bases at J, with 16 bases in the middle. Germline lookup yields CDR1 SGHVS and CDR2 FQNEAQ. The CDR3 DNA reads TGTGCCAGCAGCTTACCCGACACGGGCCTTACCTACGAGCAGTACTTC. The encoded protein is CASSLPDTGLTYEQYF. Full variable domain (rest looked up from reference TRBV7-8 and TRBJ2-7): GAGVSQSPRYKVAKRGQDVALRCDPISGHVSLFWYQQALGQGPEFLTYFQNEAQLDKSGLPSDRFFAERPEGSVSTLKIQRTQQEDSAVYLCASSLPDTGLTYEQYFGPGTRLTVT.

The chain recombines TRBV10-3 with TRBJ2-7; D unclear. Germline values: CDR1 ENHRY, CDR2 SYGVKD. The ends were cut back, 7 bases at V and 5 bases at J, with 12 bases in the middle. This CDR3 spans 12 amino acids. The CDR3 region is CAINNLDDEQYF. The DNA of the CDR3 is TGTGCCATCAATAACTTAGATGACGAGCAGTACTTC.

The genes are TRBV2 and TRBJ1-1, with 7 bases lining up with TRBD1. V was pared by 7 bases and J by 1 base, with 3 bases of the junction left unmatched. The CDR3 extends over 13 amino acids. CDR1 is SNHLY, CDR2 FYNNEI, per germline. The CDR3 bases are TGTGCCAGCAAAGGGACAGCGAACACTGAAGCTTTCTTT. Encoded protein: CASKGTANTEAFF.

There are many counts of this clonotype. The chain uses TRBV15 and TRBJ2-7, with D tentatively TRBD2 (7 bases). The length of the CDR3 is 15 residues. CDR1 is LNHNV and CDR2 is YYDKDF in the germline V gene (reference sequence). With 5 bases removed from V and 5 bases from J, the gap between germline ends came to 19 bases. For the CDR3, the DNA is TGTGCCACCAGCGGGGGGGGTACAGGGTGGGACGAGCAGTACTTC. Amino acid sequence: CATSGGGTGWDEQYF.

The chain carries TRBV28 and TRBJ2-7, with D perhaps assigned TRBD1 or TRBD2 (6 bases each). Germline CDR1 MDHEN, CDR2 SYDVKM. V shed 6 bases and J shed 3 bases, with 15 bases lying between them. The CDR3 covers 14 residues. This CDR3 reads CASSRGTTGYEQYF. The DNA for the CDR3 is TGTGCCAGCAGCCGGGGGACAACGGGCTACGAGCAGTACTTC.

The sample holds a few counts of this clonotype. In DNA, the CDR3 is TGCAGTGCGCCACTAGCGGGATCCGTTTACGAGCAGTACTTC. It codes for CSAPLAGSVYEQYF. This chain uses TRBV20-1 with TRBJ2-7; 10 nucleotides agree with TRBD2. The CDR3 is 14 amino acids. Trimming cost V 6 bases and J 4 bases; bases outside gene matches: 9. Germline values: CDR1 DFQATT, CDR2 SNEGSKA (reference sequence).

This clonotype occurred a few times. The rearrangement joins TRBV13 to TRBJ2-3, with a weak D call TRBD1 (6 bases). V was clipped by 10 bases and J by 0 bases, with 11 bases between them. Germline V gene lookup returns CDR1 PRHDT and CDR2 FYEKMQ (reference sequence). This CDR3 has 13 residues. The CDR3 DNA reads as TGTGCCACTGCAGGGGTCAGCACAGATACGCAGTATTTT. Protein product: CATAGVSTDTQYF.

This chain joins TRBV20-1 and TRBJ2-7; possibly TRBD2 for D (7 bases). V lost 6 bases and J 0 bases, leaving 12 bases between the germline ends. The CDR3 has 13 amino acids. Per the germline V gene, CDR1 is DFQATT and CDR2 is SNEGSKA (reference sequence). In DNA form, the CDR3 reads TGCAGTGCCGAGGGAGGGGGCTCCTACGAGCAGTACTTC. Its translation: CSAEGGGSYEQYF.

This clonotype was seen ten or more times. The chain carries TRBV19 and TRBJ1-1, with 7 bases matching TRBD1. Per germline, CDR1 LNHDA and CDR2 SQIVND (reference sequence). The V and J ends lost 5 bases and 11 bases, in that order; junction bases with no gene match: 8. This CDR3 is 12 amino acids long. CDR3 residues: CASSPRTGRAFF. The CDR3 DNA reads TGTGCCAGTAGTCCCCGGACAGGCAGGGCTTTCTTT.

The chain carries TRBV7-2 and TRBJ2-5; 11 bases match TRBD2. Trimming at V came to 1 base and at J to 5 bases, leaving 9 bases not matched to a gene. CDR1 is SGHTA, CDR2 FQGNSA, per germline. The CDR3 has 17 residues. The CDR3 DNA sequence: TGTGCCAGCAGCTTAGTGGGTAGCGGGGGGGCTGGTGAGACCCAGTACTTC. This sequence encodes CASSLVGSGGAGETQYF.

This rearrangement joins TRBV2 to TRBJ2-5; D gene unclear. The CDR3 is 13 residues long. The V end lost 6 bases, the J end lost 2 bases, and 10 bases lay between the germline ends. Germline lookup yields CDR1 SNHLY and CDR2 FYNNEI. CDR3 DNA sequence: TGTGCCAGCAGCGCAGGTTATCAAGAGACCCAGTACTTC. It encodes CASSAGYQETQYF.

This chain links TRBV11-2 with TRBJ2-7, with 7 bases aligning to TRBD1. Germline loops: CDR1 SGHAT, CDR2 FQNNGV. The CDR3 runs 13 residues. Trimming at V came to 6 bases and at J to 5 bases, leaving 7 bases not matched to a gene. CDR3 region: CASSIRDSNEQYF. The DNA of the CDR3 is TGTGCCAGCAGTATCCGGGACAGCAACGAGCAGTACTTC.

The V call is TRBV7-6, the J call TRBJ2-2; D call uncertain. Germline CDR1 and CDR2: SGHVS and FNYEAQ. This CDR3 comprises 13 residues. V lost 4 bases and J lost 9, with 12 bases in between. In DNA, the CDR3 is TGTGCCAGCAGCTCAGACTTTGGACGGGAGCTGTTTTTT. Its protein product is CASSSDFGRELFF. The whole variable domain, remainder taken from reference TRBV7-6 and TRBJ2-2, is GAGVSQSPRYKVTKRGQDVALRCDPISGHVSLYWYRQALGQGPEFLTYFNYEAQQDKSGLPNDRFSAERPEGSISTLTIQRTEQRDSAMYRCASSSDFGRELFFGEGSRLTVL.

This clonotype was recorded a few times. V is TRBV5-6 and J is TRBJ2-7; tentatively, D is TRBD1 (5 bases). Deletions cut 1 base from V and 4 bases from J, with 12 bases between. The CDR3 covers 14 residues. Germline V gene sequence: CDR1 SGHDT, CDR2 YYEEEE. CDR3 bases: TGTGCCAGCAGCTTGAGGTACAGGCCGTACGAGCAGTACTTC. Translation gives CASSLRYRPYEQYF.

This clonotype was recorded at least ten times. The chain uses TRBV7-6 and TRBJ2-7; 7 bases match TRBD2. Trimming removed 5 bases from V and 3 bases from J; junction bases left unmatched: 4. Germline CDR1 is SGHVS and CDR2 is FNYEAQ. CDR3 length: 13 residues. CDR3: CASSPTGGYEQYF. CDR3 sequence (DNA): TGTGCCAGCAGCCCGACGGGGGGCTACGAGCAGTACTTC.

The gene calls are TRBV5-1 and TRBJ2-5; 11 positions match TRBD2. This CDR3 comprises 15 residues. Germline CDR1 reads SGHRS; CDR2 reads YFSETQ. Trimming at V came to 3 bases and at J to 5 bases, leaving 6 bases not matched to a gene. CDR3 sequence: CASSSSTSGMETQYF. DNA of the CDR3: TGCGCCAGCAGCTCTTCGACTAGCGGGATGGAGACCCAGTACTTC.